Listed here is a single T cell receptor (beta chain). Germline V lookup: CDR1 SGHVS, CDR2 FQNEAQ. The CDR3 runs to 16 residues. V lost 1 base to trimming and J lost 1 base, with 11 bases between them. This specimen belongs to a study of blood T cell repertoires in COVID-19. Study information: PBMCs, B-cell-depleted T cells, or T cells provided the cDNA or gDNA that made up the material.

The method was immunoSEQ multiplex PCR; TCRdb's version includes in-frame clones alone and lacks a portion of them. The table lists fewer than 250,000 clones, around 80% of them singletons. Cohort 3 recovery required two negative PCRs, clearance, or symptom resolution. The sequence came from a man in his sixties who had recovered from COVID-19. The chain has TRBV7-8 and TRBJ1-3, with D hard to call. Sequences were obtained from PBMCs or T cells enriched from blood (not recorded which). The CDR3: CASSLVGGKSGNTIYF. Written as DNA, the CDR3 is TGTGCCAGCAGCTTAGTCGGCGGGAAGTCTGGAAACACCATATATTTT.